This TCR beta chain was observed in a study of PD-1 blockade in classical Hodgkin lymphoma. Notes on the study in general: It was CD4+ TCR diversity, not CD8+, that rose significantly by C4D1. The study found complete responders had baseline diversity similar to newly diagnosed patients.

About this clone itself: The antigen remains unidentified.

Data came from immunoSEQ multiplex PCR; TCRdb stores just in-frame clones and leaves some out. Of 65,000 to 95,000 clones in the sample, 89% were seen once. With no exception, relapse followed autologous stem cell transplantation in all patients, and brentuximab vedotin exposure varied. The CDR3 consists of 15 residues. V shed 3 bases, J shed 10 bases, and the junction held 11 bases outside the gene matches. CDR1 and CDR2 from the germline V gene are LNHDA and SQIVND (reference sequence). The gene calls are TRBV19 and TRBJ2-1; 8 bases match TRBD2. The sequencing here drew on peripheral blood mononuclear cells (PBMCs), taken at baseline. This receptor was taken from a human donor with classical Hodgkin lymphoma. For the CDR3, the DNA is TGTGCCAGTAGTATGGGTTTAGCGGGAAGCCGGGAGCAGTTCTTC. It translates to CASSMGLAGSREQFF.